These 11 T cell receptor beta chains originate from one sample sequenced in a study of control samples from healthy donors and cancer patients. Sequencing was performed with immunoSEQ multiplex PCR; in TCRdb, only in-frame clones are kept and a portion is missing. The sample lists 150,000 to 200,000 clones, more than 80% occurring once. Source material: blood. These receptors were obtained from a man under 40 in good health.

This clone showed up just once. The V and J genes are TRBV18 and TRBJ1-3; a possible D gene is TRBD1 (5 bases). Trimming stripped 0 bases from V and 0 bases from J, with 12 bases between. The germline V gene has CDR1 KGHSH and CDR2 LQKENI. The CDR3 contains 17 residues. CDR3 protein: CASSPPPRQSSGNTIYF. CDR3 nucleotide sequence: TGTGCCAGCTCACCACCGCCGAGACAGAGCTCTGGAAACACCATATATTTT. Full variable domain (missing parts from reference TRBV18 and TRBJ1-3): NAGVMQNPRHLVRRRGQEARLRCSPMKGHSHVYWYRQLPEEGLKFMVYLQKENIIDESGMPKERFSAEFPKEGPSILRIQQVVRGDSAAYFCASSPPPRQSSGNTIYFGEGSWLTVV.

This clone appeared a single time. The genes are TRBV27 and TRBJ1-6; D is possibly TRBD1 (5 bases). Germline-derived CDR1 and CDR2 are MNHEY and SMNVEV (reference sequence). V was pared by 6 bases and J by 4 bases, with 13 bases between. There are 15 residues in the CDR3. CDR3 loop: CASRAGTLYNSPLHF. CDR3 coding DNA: TGTGCCAGCAGAGCCGGGACGCTTTATAATTCACCCCTCCACTTT.

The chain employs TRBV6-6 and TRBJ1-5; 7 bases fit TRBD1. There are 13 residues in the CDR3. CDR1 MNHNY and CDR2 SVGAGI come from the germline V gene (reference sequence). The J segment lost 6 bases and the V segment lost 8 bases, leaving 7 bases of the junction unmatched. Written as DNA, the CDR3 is TGTGCCAGCGACAGGGAGGCGGTTCAGCCCCAGCATTTT. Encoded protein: CASDREAVQPQHF.

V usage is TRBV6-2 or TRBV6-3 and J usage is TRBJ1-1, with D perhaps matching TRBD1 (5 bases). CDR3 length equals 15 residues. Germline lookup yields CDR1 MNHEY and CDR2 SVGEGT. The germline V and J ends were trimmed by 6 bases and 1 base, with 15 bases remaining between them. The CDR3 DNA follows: TGTGCCAGCAGCAACGGGACGGTGTGGAACACTGAAGCTTTCTTT. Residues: CASSNGTVWNTEAFF.

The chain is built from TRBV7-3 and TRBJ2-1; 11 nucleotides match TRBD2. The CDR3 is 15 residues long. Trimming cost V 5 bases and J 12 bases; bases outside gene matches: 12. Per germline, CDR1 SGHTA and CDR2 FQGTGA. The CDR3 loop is CASSLSGVAGGRQFF. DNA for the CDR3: TGTGCCAGCAGCCTCTCAGGGGTAGCGGGAGGGCGGCAGTTCTTC.

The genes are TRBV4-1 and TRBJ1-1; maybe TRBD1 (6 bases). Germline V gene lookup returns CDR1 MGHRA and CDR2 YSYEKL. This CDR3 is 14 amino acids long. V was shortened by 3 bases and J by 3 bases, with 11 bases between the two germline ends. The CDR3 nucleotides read TGCGCCAGCAGCCACTCACAGGGCGACACTGAAGCTTTCTTT. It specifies CASSHSQGDTEAFF.

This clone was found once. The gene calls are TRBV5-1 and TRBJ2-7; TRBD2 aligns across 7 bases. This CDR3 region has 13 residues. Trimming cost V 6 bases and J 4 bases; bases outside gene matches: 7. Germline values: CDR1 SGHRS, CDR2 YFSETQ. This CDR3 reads CASTREGVYEQYF. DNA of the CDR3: TGCGCCAGCACGAGGGAGGGAGTTTACGAGCAGTACTTC.

CDR3 protein: CATSRNPLGQSYEQYF. For the CDR3, the DNA is TGTGCCACCAGCAGAAACCCTCTGGGACAGTCCTACGAGCAGTACTTC. The chain recombines TRBV15 with TRBJ2-7; 7 bases map to TRBD1. J gave up 1 base and V 2 bases, and 8 bases lay outside the gene matches. Germline CDR1 reads LNHNV; CDR2 reads YYDKDF (reference sequence). The CDR3 is 16 residues long.

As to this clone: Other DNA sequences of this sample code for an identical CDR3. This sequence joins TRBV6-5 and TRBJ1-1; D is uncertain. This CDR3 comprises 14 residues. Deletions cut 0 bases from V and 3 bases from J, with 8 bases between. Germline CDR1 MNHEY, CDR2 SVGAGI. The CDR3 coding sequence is TGTGCCAGCAGTTACTCGTTGGGAGACACTGAAGCTTTCTTT. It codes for CASSYSLGDTEAFF.

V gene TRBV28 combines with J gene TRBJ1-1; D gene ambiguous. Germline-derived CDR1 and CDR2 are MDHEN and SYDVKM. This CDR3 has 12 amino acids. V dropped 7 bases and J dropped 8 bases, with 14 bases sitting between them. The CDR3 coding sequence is TGTGCCAGCACCATGGGCGTACGGGAAGCTTTCTTT. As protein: CASTMGVREAFF.

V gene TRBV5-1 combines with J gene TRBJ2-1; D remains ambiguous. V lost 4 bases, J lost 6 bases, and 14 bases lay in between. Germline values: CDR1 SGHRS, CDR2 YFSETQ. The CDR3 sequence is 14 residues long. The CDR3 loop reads CASSAISTGNEQFF. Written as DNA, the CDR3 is TGCGCCAGCAGCGCTATTTCGACGGGCAATGAGCAGTTCTTC.